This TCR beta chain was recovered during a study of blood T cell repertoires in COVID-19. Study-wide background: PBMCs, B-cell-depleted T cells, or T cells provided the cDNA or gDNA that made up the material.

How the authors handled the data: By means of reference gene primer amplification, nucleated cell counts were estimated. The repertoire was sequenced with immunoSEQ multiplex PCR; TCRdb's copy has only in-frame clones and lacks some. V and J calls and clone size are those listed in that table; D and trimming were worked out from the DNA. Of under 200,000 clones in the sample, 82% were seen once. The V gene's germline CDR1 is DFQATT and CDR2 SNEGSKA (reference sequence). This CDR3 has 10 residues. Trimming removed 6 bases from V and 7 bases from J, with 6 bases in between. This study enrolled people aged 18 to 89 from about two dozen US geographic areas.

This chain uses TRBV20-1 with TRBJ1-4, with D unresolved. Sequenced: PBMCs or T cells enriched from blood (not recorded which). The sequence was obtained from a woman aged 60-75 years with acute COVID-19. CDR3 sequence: CSAKLEKLFF. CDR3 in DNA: TGCAGTGCCAAACTTGAAAAACTGTTTTTT.